This entry is about one T cell receptor (beta chain). As yet, its antigen is unknown. Assay: immunoSEQ multiplex PCR; the TCRdb copy retains only in-frame clones and omits some. The sample includes over 55,000 clones, about 81% of them seen just once. The source of the sample is a study of a mutant IDH1 vaccine in newly diagnosed glioma. Study-wide background: The initiation of vaccination occurred 4-6 weeks after radiotherapy alone, or with temozolomide cycles. Mean patient age was around 40 years; approximately 60% were male and about 38% female.

V shed 3 bases and J shed 3 bases, with 9 bases lying between them. This CDR3 is 13 amino acids long. Looked up from germline, CDR1 is KGHSH and CDR2 is LQKENI. Time point noted: week 23, last vaccination. Every vaccine dose comprised 300 ug of mutant IDH1 20-mer peptide plus topical imiquimod. Donor diagnoses consisted of new WHO grade 3 or 4 IDH1-mutant, ATRX-lost astrocytomas. Findings and caveats of the study: Top-clonotype changes in peripheral T cells seemed unrelated to pseudoprogression.

The starting material was PBMCs, obtained from a glioma patient whose treatment included an IDH1 peptide vaccine. The clonotype was recovered from a woman aged 40 to 49 with glioma. Some clones in this sample may be carry-over from other donors' samples. The chain combines TRBV18 with TRBJ2-7; D is unclear. This CDR3 is CASSPGVNYEQYF. CDR3 sequence (DNA): TGTGCCAGCTCACCTGGGGTCAACTACGAGCAGTACTTC.